In this sample, the clone carrying this TCR beta chain turned up many times. Its antigen is currently unknown. Regarding time point: sample taken at primary tumor resection. This sample was included in a study of spatial heterogeneity in lung cancer. At the level of the study: An average of more than ten raw reads was observed per unique TCR and UMI combination. General study results and limits: Counts of expanded intratumoral alpha and beta TCRs tracked tumor mutation counts.

V lost 3 bases to trimming and J lost 5 bases, with 13 bases between them. The CDR3 sequence is 14 residues long. Per the germline V gene, CDR1 is SGHAT and CDR2 is FQDESV (reference sequence). MiXCR, run by TCRdb on the 5' RACE reads, gives a single entry per CDR3 protein. The sample gives around 23,000 distinct CDR3 sequences, about 6% of which show up once; under 13% is in the top ten. The starting material was lung tumor tissue, obtained at surgery. The rearrangement joins TRBV11-1 to TRBJ2-5; D is unclear. The source is a male donor with early-stage non-small cell lung cancer. The DNA for the CDR3 is TGTGCCAGCAGCTTCCGCACAAGTAAGGAGACCCAGTACTTC. It yields the protein CASSFRTSKETQYF.